These 10 T cell receptor beta chains share one sample of origin, sequenced in a study of OX40 agonist ivuxolimab in advanced cancers. Method: immunoSEQ multiplex PCR; TCRdb's copy keeps in-frame clones and lacks some. The sample includes roughly 59,000 clones, around 92% of them seen just once. Sample: CD4+ or CD8+ T cells sorted from blood, taken in a trial of the OX40 agonist ivuxolimab. The receptors were sampled from an adult with an advanced solid tumor such as melanoma, head and neck, liver or kidney cancer.

CDR3 in DNA: TGTGCCAGCAGCCGCCTTGGGAGCCCCTACGAGCAGTACTTC. It codes for CASSRLGSPYEQYF. J is TRBJ2-7 and V is TRBV27; maybe TRBD2 (5 bases). V dropped 6 bases and J dropped 2 bases, with 14 bases sitting between them. Germline lookup yields CDR1 MNHEY and CDR2 SMNVEV (reference sequence). The CDR3 loop spans 14 amino acids.

About this clone itself: A junction boundary mismatches the germline segment, possibly from a read error. Here the CDR3 reads CASSIPGQTRPNSGELFF. The CDR3 DNA reads as TGTGCCAGTAGTATTCCGGGACAGACAAGACCCAACAGCGGGGAGCTGTTTTTT. The V call is TRBV19, the J call TRBJ2-2; 7 bases agree with TRBD1. The CDR3 extends over 18 amino acids. Germline CDR1 LNHDA, CDR2 SQIVND (reference sequence). The full variable domain, in which reference TRBV19 and TRBJ2-2 provide the parts outside the CDR3, is DGGITQSPKYLFRKEGQNVTLSCEQNLNHDAMYWYRQDPGQGLRLIYYSQIVNDFQKGDIAEGYSVSREKKESFPLTVTSAQKNPTAFYLCASSIPGQTRPNSGELFFGEGSRLTVL.

The chain has TRBV5-1 and TRBJ2-7; tentatively, D is TRBD2 (6 bases). Looked up from germline, CDR1 is SGHRS and CDR2 is YFSETQ. The CDR3 consists of 14 residues. The V gene lost 1 base and the J gene lost 3 bases, with 11 bases spanning the gap. CDR3 bases: TGCGCCAGCAGCTTGCGGCTAGCGCGCTACGAGCAGTACTTC. Its protein product is CASSLRLARYEQYF.

The table lists this clone with a count of one. The chain is built from TRBV2 and TRBJ2-7; D not resolved. Trimming stripped 2 bases from V and 7 bases from J, with 15 bases between. From germline, CDR1 is SNHLY and CDR2 FYNNEI. This CDR3 is built from 14 residues. The CDR3 protein is CASSESLYPGEQYF. CDR3 nucleotides: TGTGCCAGCAGTGAATCACTGTACCCCGGGGAGCAGTACTTC.

CDR3 sequence reads: CASSLQGQPQHF. For the CDR3, the DNA is TGTGCCAGCAGCTTACAGGGTCAGCCCCAGCATTTT. The rearrangement links TRBV7-9 to TRBJ1-5, with a tentative D call TRBD1 (5 bases). The CDR3 runs 12 residues. Per the germline V gene, CDR1 is SEHNR and CDR2 is FQNEAQ (reference sequence). Trimming left V 2 bases short and J 6 bases short, with 5 bases between.

V usage is TRBV5-1 and J usage is TRBJ2-5, with D perhaps assigned TRBD1 or TRBD2 (6 bases each). The length of the CDR3 is 16 residues. Germline assignment: CDR1 SGHRS and CDR2 YFSETQ. Trimming took off 4 bases at V and 0 bases at J, with 16 bases between the two ends. DNA of the CDR3: TGCGCCAGCAGCCTTGGAAGGGGGGCGTACCAAGAGACCCAGTACTTC. Protein product: CASSLGRGAYQETQYF. Complete variable domain (other parts from reference TRBV5-1 and TRBJ2-5): KAGVTQTPRYLIKTRGQQVTLSCSPISGHRSVSWYQQTPGQGLQFLFEYFSETQRNKGNFPGRFSGRQFSNSRSEMNVSTLELGDSALYLCASSLGRGAYQETQYFGPGTRLLVL.

The gene calls are TRBV9 and TRBJ2-1; 8 nucleotides align to TRBD2. V was pared by 3 bases and J by 1 base, with 6 bases of the junction left unmatched. The CDR3 is 16 amino acids. In germline, CDR1 is SGDLS, CDR2 YYNGEE. The CDR3 here is CASSGGLDFSYNEQFF. As DNA, the CDR3 is TGTGCCAGCAGCGGGGGACTAGATTTTTCCTACAATGAGCAGTTCTTC.

The chain recombines TRBV4-1 with TRBJ2-1; TRBD2 aligns across 12 bases. From germline, CDR1 is MGHRA and CDR2 YSYEKL. The V and J ends lost 0 bases and 8 bases, in that order; junction bases with no gene match: 8. The CDR3 runs to 17 residues. This CDR3 reads CASSQDQSSGGAYEQFF. Written as DNA, the CDR3 is TGCGCCAGCAGCCAAGATCAATCTAGCGGGGGGGCCTATGAGCAGTTCTTC.

The V gene is TRBV15, the J gene TRBJ2-1; D possibly uses TRBD1 or TRBD2 (5 bases each). With 3 bases removed from V and 5 bases from J, the gap between germline ends came to 11 bases. The germline V gene encodes CDR1 LNHNV and CDR2 YYDKDF (reference sequence). The CDR3 is 14 amino acids. CDR3 nucleotides: TGTGCCACCAGCAGGGACACAGCGGACAATGAGCAGTTCTTC. Amino acids: CATSRDTADNEQFF.

The rearrangement uses TRBV11-2 and TRBJ2-3; TRBD2 is a possible D gene (6 bases). Per the germline V gene, CDR1 is SGHAT and CDR2 is FQNNGV. Trimming removed 6 bases from V and 6 bases from J, with 10 bases in between. The CDR3 is 12 amino acids. The CDR3 bases are TGTGCCAGCAGACAAAGCGGGGATACGCAGTATTTT. Its protein is CASRQSGDTQYF.